The 14 T cell receptor beta chains given below trace back to one sample, sequenced in a study of blood T cell repertoires in COVID-19. Assay used: immunoSEQ multiplex PCR; TCRdb lists only in-frame clones, some missing. The table has approximately 75,000 clones, roughly four fifths seen once. Sequenced material: peripheral blood. These receptors were obtained from a human donor in a cohort sampled during active COVID-19.

The V gene is TRBV12-3 or TRBV12-4, the J gene TRBJ1-1; D unresolved. The CDR3 sequence is 12 residues long. V gave up 4 bases and J gave up 10 bases, with 13 bases separating them. In DNA form, the CDR3 reads TGTGCCAGCAGTTGGCAGACTAGGGCAGCTTTCTTT. Its translation is CASSWQTRAAFF.

V and J are TRBV5-1 and TRBJ1-1; maybe TRBD1 (6 bases). CDR3 size: 16 residues. The germline CDR1 and CDR2 sequences are SGHRS and YFSETQ. V was cut by 4 bases and J by 4 bases, with 20 bases left in between. The CDR3 spells CASSPFLRQAGTEAFF. In DNA form, the CDR3 reads TGCGCCAGCAGCCCCTTCCTGAGACAGGCGGGCACTGAAGCTTTCTTT. The full variable domain, with the rest looked up from reference TRBV5-1 and TRBJ1-1, is KAGVTQTPRYLIKTRGQQVTLSCSPISGHRSVSWYQQTPGQGLQFLFEYFSETQRNKGNFPGRFSGRQFSNSRSEMNVSTLELGDSALYLCASSPFLRQAGTEAFFGQGTRLTVV.

DNA of the CDR3: TGTGCCAGCAGCTCCCCGGGGGGGGTCGGGGTCAATGAGCAGTTCTTC. This sequence encodes CASSSPGGVGVNEQFF. The J gene is TRBJ2-1, the V gene TRBV7-2; TRBD2 matches 8 bases. There are 16 residues in the CDR3. Germline V gene lookup returns CDR1 SGHTA and CDR2 FQGNSA. With V trimmed by 4 bases and J by 6 bases, 11 bases remained unmatched.

This rearrangement joins TRBV6-6 to TRBJ2-7, with 7 bases aligning to TRBD2. The germline CDR1 and CDR2 sequences are MNHNY and SVGAGI (reference sequence). V gave up 0 bases and J gave up 2 bases; unmatched junction bases: 7. The CDR3 is made up of 16 amino acids. CDR3 in DNA: TGTGCCAGCAGTTACTCCAGGGACTACAACACCTACGAGCAGTACTTC. This codes for CASSYSRDYNTYEQYF.

The count of this clone is one. The rearrangement joins TRBV18 to TRBJ1-2; 8 bases map to TRBD1. The J segment lost 3 bases and the V segment lost 1 base, leaving 13 bases of the junction unmatched. The CDR3 runs to 18 residues. Germline V gives CDR1 KGHSH, CDR2 LQKENI. This chain's CDR3 is CASSPQSAGGSTYYGYTF. DNA for the CDR3: TGTGCCAGCTCACCACAGTCTGCAGGGGGCAGCACCTACTATGGCTACACCTTC.

This clone was counted only a few times. The chain couples TRBV20-1 to TRBJ2-7; possible D gene TRBD2, 6 bases. This CDR3 is 15 amino acids long. Germline V gene sequence: CDR1 DFQATT, CDR2 SNEGSKA (reference sequence). Between the trimmed V and J ends, which lost 3 bases and 0 bases, there was a span of 15 bases. CDR3 DNA: TGCAGTGCTAGTTCCGGGGACGGGAGCTCCTACGAGCAGTACTTC. Its translation: CSASSGDGSSYEQYF.

CDR3 amino acids: CASSLGLIGDEQFF. The CDR3 nucleotides read TGTGCCAGCAGCTTAGGCCTAATAGGGGATGAGCAGTTCTTC. This chain links TRBV11-2 with TRBJ2-1; a weak D match, TRBD1 (5 bases). Germline V gene lookup returns CDR1 SGHAT and CDR2 FQNNGV. CDR3 length equals 14 residues. The germline V and J ends were trimmed by 1 base and 8 bases, with 12 bases remaining between them.

The chain carries TRBV7-3 and TRBJ1-1; weak D call: TRBD1 (6 bases). Trimming stripped 6 bases from V and 7 bases from J, with 18 bases between. Germline V CDR1 and CDR2: SGHTA, FQGTGA. The CDR3 is 14 amino acids. CDR3 protein: CASSLFGGQFEAFF. CDR3 in DNA: TGTGCCAGCAGTCTTTTCGGAGGACAGTTTGAAGCTTTCTTT.

The J gene is TRBJ1-1, the V gene TRBV4-2, with a possible D match to TRBD1 (5 bases). The CDR3 extends over 18 amino acids. The ends were cut back, 0 bases at V and 1 base at J, with 18 bases in the middle. Germline V CDR1 and CDR2: LGHNA, YNFKEQ. CDR3 in amino acids: CASSQDSPDTLGNTEAFF. CDR3 DNA: TGTGCCAGCAGCCAAGATTCCCCGGACACCCTCGGGAACACTGAAGCTTTCTTT.

This clone was picked up one time. The chain links TRBV6-5 to TRBJ1-2, with D perhaps matching TRBD1 (5 bases). This CDR3 contains 15 residues. V lost 0 bases and J lost 4, with 12 bases in between. The germline gives CDR1 MNHEY, CDR2 SVGAGI. In nucleotides, the CDR3 is TGTGCCAGCAGTTACTCGCGTAGGGGATTCTATGGCTACACCTTC. This encodes CASSYSRRGFYGYTF.

This clone was counted a few times. The chain couples TRBV5-4 to TRBJ2-2; D unclear. Germline CDR1 is SGHNT and CDR2 is YYREEE (reference sequence). V shed 2 bases and J shed 7 bases, with 6 bases lying between them. CDR3 length: 12 residues. CDR3 bases: TGTGCCAGCAGCTTTGCCGGCGGGGAGCTGTTTTTT. Protein: CASSFAGGELFF.

The J gene is TRBJ2-5, the V gene TRBV3-1 (or the pseudogene TRBV3-2), with 9 bases identical to TRBD1. Germline CDR1 is LGHDT and CDR2 is YNNKEL (reference sequence). Trimming cost V 4 bases and J 4 bases; bases outside gene matches: 10. This CDR3 has 16 residues. In nucleotides, the CDR3 is TGTGCCAGCAGCCTATCAAGGGGGACAGGGTTAGAGACCCAGTACTTC. Amino acids: CASSLSRGTGLETQYF.

This chain uses TRBV6-1 with TRBJ1-6; D is unclear. CDR1 is MNHNS, CDR2 SASEGT, per germline. The V end lost 3 bases, the J end lost 4 bases, and 10 bases lay between the germline ends. CDR3 length: 15 residues. CDR3 sequence reads: CASSERSAYNSPLHF. CDR3 DNA sequence: TGTGCCAGCAGTGAGAGGAGCGCTTATAATTCACCCCTCCACTTT.

The V gene is TRBV25-1, the J gene TRBJ1-3, with 9 bases that match TRBD1. Germline V gene sequence: CDR1 MGHDK, CDR2 SYGVNS. The length of the CDR3 is 17 residues. V was clipped by 0 bases and J by 0 bases; unmatched bases: 3. The CDR3 is CASSEYPGQGSGNTIYF. CDR3 in DNA: TGTGCCAGCAGTGAATATCCGGGACAGGGCTCTGGAAACACCATATATTTT.